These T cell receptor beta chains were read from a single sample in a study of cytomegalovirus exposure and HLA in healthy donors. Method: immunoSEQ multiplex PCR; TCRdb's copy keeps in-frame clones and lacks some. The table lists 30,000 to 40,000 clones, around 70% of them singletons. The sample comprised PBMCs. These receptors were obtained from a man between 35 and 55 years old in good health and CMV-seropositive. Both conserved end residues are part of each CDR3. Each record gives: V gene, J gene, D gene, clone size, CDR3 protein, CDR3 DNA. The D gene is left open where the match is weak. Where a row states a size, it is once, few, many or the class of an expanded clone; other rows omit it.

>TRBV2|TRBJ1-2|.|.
CASSEALGGRGGYTF
TGTGCCAGCAGTGAAGCGCTTGGAGGGAGGGGGGGCTACACCTTC
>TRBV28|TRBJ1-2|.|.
CASSLLTGGHGYTF
TGTGCCAGCAGTTTACTAACCGGGGGGCATGGCTACACCTTC
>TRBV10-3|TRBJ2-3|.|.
CAINTQAGDTQYF
TGTGCCATCAACACCCAGGCGGGCGATACGCAGTATTTT
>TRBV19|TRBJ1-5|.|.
CASSFSRDQPQHF
TGTGCCAGTAGCTTTTCCCGCGATCAGCCCCAGCATTTT
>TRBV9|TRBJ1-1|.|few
CASSRTEDGNTEAFF
TGTGCCAGCTCCCGGACGGAGGATGGGAACACTGAAGCTTTCTTT
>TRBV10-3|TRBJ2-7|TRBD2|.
CAISESLAGGPSEQYF
TGTGCCATCAGTGAGTCCTTAGCGGGGGGGCCGAGCGAGCAGTACTTC
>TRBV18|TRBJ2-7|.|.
CASSGDKTYEQYF
TGTGCCAGCTCGGGGGACAAAACCTACGAGCAGTACTTC
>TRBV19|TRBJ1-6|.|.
CASSMQDSPLHF
TGTGCCAGTAGTATGCAGGATTCACCCCTCCACTTT
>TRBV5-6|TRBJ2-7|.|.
CASSPGNINTYEQYF
TGTGCCAGCAGCCCCGGGAACATAAACACCTACGAGCAGTACTTC
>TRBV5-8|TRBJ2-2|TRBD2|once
CASSLDLGLANTGELFF
TGTGCCAGCAGCCTAGATCTGGGACTAGCGAACACCGGGGAGCTGTTTTTT
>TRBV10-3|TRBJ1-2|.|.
CAISVGGNYGYTF
TGTGCCATCAGTGTCGGGGGTAACTATGGCTACACCTTC
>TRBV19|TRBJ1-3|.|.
CASSDPRVSGNTIYF
TGTGCCAGTAGTGATCCACGGGTCTCTGGAAACACCATATATTTT
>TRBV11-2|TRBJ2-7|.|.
CASSFRDISYEQYF
TGTGCCAGCAGCTTTCGGGACATCTCCTACGAGCAGTACTTC
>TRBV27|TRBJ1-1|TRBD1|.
CASSLGIGTGDTEAFF
TGTGCCAGCAGTTTAGGTATTGGAACAGGGGACACTGAAGCTTTCTTT
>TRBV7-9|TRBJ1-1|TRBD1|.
CASSHRDRAQIEAFF
TGTGCCAGCAGCCACCGGGACAGGGCTCAAATTGAAGCTTTCTTT
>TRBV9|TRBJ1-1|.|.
CASSRTGNAEAFF
TGTGCCAGCAGCCGGACGGGGAACGCTGAAGCTTTCTTT
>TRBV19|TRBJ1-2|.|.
CASSIDHQTASNYGYTF
TGTGCCAGTAGTATAGATCACCAGACAGCCTCTAACTATGGCTACACCTTC
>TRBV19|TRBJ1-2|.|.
CASSTGVADYGYTF
TGTGCCAGTAGTACAGGGGTGGCGGACTATGGCTACACCTTC
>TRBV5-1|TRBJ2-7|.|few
CASSFTQSYEQYF
TGCGCCAGCAGCTTTACCCAGTCCTACGAGCAGTACTTC
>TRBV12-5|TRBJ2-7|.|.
CASGFNYEQYF
TGTGCTAGTGGTTTTAATTACGAGCAGTACTTC
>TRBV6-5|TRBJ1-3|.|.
CASRSPGLAGNTIYF
TGTGCCAGCAGGTCCCCAGGGCTCGCTGGAAACACCATATATTTT
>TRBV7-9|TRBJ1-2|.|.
CASSNAGQTFGGYTF
TGTGCCAGCAGCAACGCGGGCCAGACCTTTGGCGGCTACACCTTC
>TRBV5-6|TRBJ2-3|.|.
CASSFNRKRTDTQYF
TGTGCCAGCAGCTTTAACAGGAAACGCACAGATACGCAGTATTTT
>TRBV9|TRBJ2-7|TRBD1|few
CASSSGQTLPYEQYF
TGTGCCAGCAGCTCGGGACAGACCCTTCCTTACGAGCAGTACTTC
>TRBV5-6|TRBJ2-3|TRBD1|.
CASSLRGQDTQYF
TGTGCCAGCAGCTTGAGGGGGCAGGATACGCAGTATTTT
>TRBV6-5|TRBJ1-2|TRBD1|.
CASSYGGQGVSYGYTF
TGTGCCAGCAGTTACGGAGGACAGGGGGTTTCCTATGGCTACACCTTC
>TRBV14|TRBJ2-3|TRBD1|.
CASSRDRGLSDTQYF
TGTGCCAGCAGTCGGGACAGGGGGCTCTCAGATACGCAGTATTTT
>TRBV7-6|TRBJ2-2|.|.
CASSWAGGEGTGELFF
TGTGCCAGCAGCTGGGCGGGCGGCGAAGGCACCGGGGAGCTGTTTTTT
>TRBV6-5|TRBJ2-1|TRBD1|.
CASSYSGTGSYNEQFF
TGTGCCAGCAGTTACTCCGGGACAGGATCCTACAATGAGCAGTTCTTC
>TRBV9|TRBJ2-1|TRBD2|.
CASSAPLAGGVNEQFF
TGTGCCAGCAGCGCGCCCCTAGCGGGGGGGGTCAATGAGCAGTTCTTC
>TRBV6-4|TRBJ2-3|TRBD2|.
CASSGAGATDTQYF
TGTGCCAGCAGTGGAGCGGGAGCCACAGATACGCAGTATTTT
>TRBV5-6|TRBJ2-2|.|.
CASSLGWRESGELFF
TGTGCCAGCAGCTTGGGTTGGAGGGAATCCGGGGAGCTGTTTTTT
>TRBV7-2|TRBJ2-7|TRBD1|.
CASSLGRGRQYEQYF
TGTGCCAGCAGCTTAGGTAGGGGGCGTCAGTACGAGCAGTACTTC
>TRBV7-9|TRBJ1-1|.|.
CASRPTNQVSTTEAFF
TGTGCCAGCAGACCGACCAACCAGGTCTCCACGACTGAAGCTTTCTTT
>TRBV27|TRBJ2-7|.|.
CASGPDRSYEQYF
TGTGCCAGCGGCCCCGACAGGTCCTACGAGCAGTACTTC
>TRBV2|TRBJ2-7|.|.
CASRLEFHEQYF
TGTGCCAGCAGGCTGGAGTTCCACGAGCAGTACTTC
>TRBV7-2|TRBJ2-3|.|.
CASSPVAAGGTDTQYF
TGTGCCAGCAGCCCGGTGGCAGCGGGCGGCACAGATACGCAGTATTTT
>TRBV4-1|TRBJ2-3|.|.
CASSHTRTDTQYF
TGCGCCAGCAGCCATACTAGAACAGATACGCAGTATTTT
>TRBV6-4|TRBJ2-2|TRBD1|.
CASSDKGQANTGELFF
TGTGCCAGCAGTGACAAGGGACAGGCGAACACCGGGGAGCTGTTTTTT
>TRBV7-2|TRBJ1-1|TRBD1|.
CASSPRAGGAMTEAFF
TGTGCCAGCAGCCCGCGGGCAGGGGGCGCGATGACTGAAGCTTTCTTT
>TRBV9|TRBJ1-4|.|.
CASSPGGENEKLFF
TGTGCCAGCAGCCCGGGGGGGGAAAATGAAAAACTGTTTTTT
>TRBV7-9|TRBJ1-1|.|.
CASSLPKSMNTEAFF
TGTGCCAGCAGCCTTCCAAAGAGTATGAACACTGAAGCTTTCTTT
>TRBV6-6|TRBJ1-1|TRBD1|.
CASSYATGGTEAFF
TGTGCCAGCAGTTACGCGACAGGGGGCACTGAAGCTTTCTTT
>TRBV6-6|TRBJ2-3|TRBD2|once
CASSSPGLAKDTQYF
TGTGCCAGCAGTTCCCCAGGACTAGCAAAAGATACGCAGTATTTT
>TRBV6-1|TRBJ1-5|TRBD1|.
CASSYGTGGQPQHF
TGTGCCAGCAGCTACGGGACAGGGGGTCAGCCCCAGCATTTT
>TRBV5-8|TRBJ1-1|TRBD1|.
CASSLGVYRGSTEAFF
TGTGCCAGCAGCTTGGGAGTGTACAGGGGATCTACTGAAGCTTTCTTT
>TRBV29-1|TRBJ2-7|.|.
CSVMALNYEQYF
TGCAGCGTTATGGCCCTCAATTACGAGCAGTACTTC
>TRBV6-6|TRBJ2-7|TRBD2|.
CATVAGSPYEQYF
TGTGCCACCGTAGCGGGGAGTCCCTACGAGCAGTACTTC
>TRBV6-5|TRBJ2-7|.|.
CASRSLESGSYEQYF
TGTGCCAGCAGGTCCCTGGAGTCCGGCTCCTACGAGCAGTACTTC
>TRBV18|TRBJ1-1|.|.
CASQDSTGNTEAFF
TGTGCCAGCCAAGACTCAACAGGGAACACTGAAGCTTTCTTT
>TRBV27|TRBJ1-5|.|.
CASSLGRGGQPQHF
TGTGCCAGCAGTTTAGGTAGGGGCGGTCAGCCCCAGCATTTT
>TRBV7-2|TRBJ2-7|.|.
CASSHGQNYEQYF
TGTGCCAGCAGCCACGGACAAAACTACGAGCAGTACTTC
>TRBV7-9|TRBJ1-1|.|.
CAGTAGEWDTEAFF
TGTGCCGGCACAGCAGGGGAGTGGGACACTGAAGCTTTCTTT
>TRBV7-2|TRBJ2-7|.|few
CASSPSEGYEQYF
TGTGCCAGCAGCCCTTCTGAGGGCTACGAGCAGTACTTC
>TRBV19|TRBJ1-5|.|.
CASSTVSFSNQPQHF
TGTGCCAGTAGTACCGTCTCGTTCTCGAATCAGCCCCAGCATTTT
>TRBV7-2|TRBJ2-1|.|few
CASSLAGGASYNEQFF
TGTGCCAGCAGCTTAGCGGGCGGGGCTTCCTACAATGAGCAGTTCTTC
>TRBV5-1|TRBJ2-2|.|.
CASSFGDNTGELFF
TGCGCCAGCAGCTTTGGAGACAACACCGGGGAGCTGTTTTTT
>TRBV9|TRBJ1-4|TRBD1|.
CASSVGWTGEEEKLFF
TGTGCCAGCAGCGTAGGCTGGACAGGGGAAGAGGAAAAACTGTTTTTT
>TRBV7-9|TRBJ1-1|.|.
CASSPTPTVNTEAFF
TGTGCCAGCAGCCCAACCCCGACAGTGAACACTGAAGCTTTCTTT